Detailed here is one TCR beta chain. This entry is derived from a study of CD8+ T cells in alopecia areata. Turning to the study itself: The drug, oral tofacitinib, was given to treated patients at 5 to 10 mg twice daily.

Germline assignment: CDR1 SGHRS and CDR2 YFSETQ. V was cut by 2 bases and J by 5 bases, with 16 bases left in between. The CDR3 has 16 residues. Once RNA had been extracted, it was reverse transcribed into cDNA to act as the sequencing template. Using immunoSEQ multiplex PCR, the repertoire was profiled, and TCRdb retains in-frame clones only, with some absent. The repertoire consists of 150,000 or so clones, with roughly 50% occurring once and the leading ten covering approximately 6.6%. Sequences were obtained from CD4+ T cells sorted from blood. V is TRBV5-1 and J is TRBJ2-2, with D possibly matching TRBD1 (6 bases). This TCR was sampled from a human donor with alopecia areata. DNA of the CDR3: TGCGCCAGCAGCTTTGGGGGACAAGATAATACCGGGGAGCTGTTTTTT. Its translation is CASSFGGQDNTGELFF.